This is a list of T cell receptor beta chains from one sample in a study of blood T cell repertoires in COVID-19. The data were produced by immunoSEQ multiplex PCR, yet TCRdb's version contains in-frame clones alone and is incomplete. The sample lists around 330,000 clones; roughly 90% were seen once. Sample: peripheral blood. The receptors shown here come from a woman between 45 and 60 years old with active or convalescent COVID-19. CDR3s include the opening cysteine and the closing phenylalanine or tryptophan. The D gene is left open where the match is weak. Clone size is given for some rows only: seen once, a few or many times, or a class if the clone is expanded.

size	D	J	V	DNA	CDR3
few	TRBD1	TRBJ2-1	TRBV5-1	TGCGCCAGCAGCAGAGGACAGGAATCCTACAATGAGCAGTTCTTC	CASSRGQESYNEQFF
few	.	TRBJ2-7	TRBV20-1	TGCAGTGCTAGTTTGCGGGACAGAGGAACCTACGAGCAGTACTTC	CSASLRDRGTYEQYF
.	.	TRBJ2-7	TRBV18	TGTGCCAGCTCACCACCGAGGGGGGGGATCAACGAGCAGTACTTC	CASSPPRGGINEQYF
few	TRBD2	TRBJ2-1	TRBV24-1	TGTGCCACCAGTGATGTAAGCGGGACGAGCTCCTACAATGAGCAGTTCTTC	CATSDVSGTSSYNEQFF
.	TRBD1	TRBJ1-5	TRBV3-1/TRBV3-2	TGTGCCAGCAGCCCCGGACAGGGGGCACGGTATAGCAATCAGCCCCAGCATTTT	CASSPGQGARYSNQPQHF
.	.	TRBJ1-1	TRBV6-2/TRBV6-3	TGTGCCAGCAGCTCGAGCCGGGGGAACACTGAAGCTTTCTTT	CASSSSRGNTEAFF
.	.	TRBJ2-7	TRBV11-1	TGTGCCAGCAGCTTAGTCAGGGACAACGAGCAGTACTTC	CASSLVRDNEQYF
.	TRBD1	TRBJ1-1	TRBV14	TGTGCCAGCAGCCAAGACAGGGGGCGGTCGGGCAACACTGAAGCTTTCTTT	CASSQDRGRSGNTEAFF
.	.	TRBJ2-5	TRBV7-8	TGTGCCAGCAAGAGAGTGGGGACTCAAGAGACCCAGTACTTC	CASKRVGTQETQYF
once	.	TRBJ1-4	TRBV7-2	TGTGCCAGCAGCTTAGTGGGGGGGAGTAATGAAAAACTGTTTTTT	CASSLVGGSNEKLFF
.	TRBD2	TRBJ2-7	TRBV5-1	TGCGCCAGCAGCTTTTACCGCCCTAGCGGGGGGCGCGAGCAGTACTTC	CASSFYRPSGGREQYF
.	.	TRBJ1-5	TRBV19	TGTGCCAGTAACAGGGTCGATCAGCCCCAGCATTTT	CASNRVDQPQHF
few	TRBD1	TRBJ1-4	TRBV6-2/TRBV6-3	TGTGCCAGCAGTTATAACCCGGGACAGGAGAATGAAAAACTGTTTTTT	CASSYNPGQENEKLFF
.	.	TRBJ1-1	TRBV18	TGTGCCAGCTCACCAGTTTCAGGGGTAGGGACTGAAGCTTTCTTT	CASSPVSGVGTEAFF
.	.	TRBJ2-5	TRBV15	TGTGCCACCAGCAGAGATTTAACACAGGGAAAGACCCAGTACTTC	CATSRDLTQGKTQYF
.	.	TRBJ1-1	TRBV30	TGTGCCTGGGTGGTGTCAGGAATATTTGAAGCTTTCTTT	CAWVVSGIFEAFF
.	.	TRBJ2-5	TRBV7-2	TGTGCCAGCAGCTCACAGGGCCGGTTGGGGACCCAGTACTTC	CASSSQGRLGTQYF
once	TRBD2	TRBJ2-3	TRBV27	TGTGCCAGCAGATTTAGCGGGAGCAGCACAGATACGCAGTATTTT	CASRFSGSSTDTQYF
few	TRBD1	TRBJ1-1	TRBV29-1	TGCAGCGTTGGGACAGGATCTATGAACACTGAAGCTTTCTTT	CSVGTGSMNTEAFF
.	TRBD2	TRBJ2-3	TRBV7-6	TGTGCCAGCAGCCTTGTTAGCGGGGGTACAGATACGCAGTATTTT	CASSLVSGGTDTQYF
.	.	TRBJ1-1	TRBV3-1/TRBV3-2	TGTGCCAGCAGCCAAGATCTGGGGCAAGCTTTCTTT	CASSQDLGQAFF
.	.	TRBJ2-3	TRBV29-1	TGCAGCGTCTGCGGAAGACTCCGCGATACGCAGTATTTT	CSVCGRLRDTQYF
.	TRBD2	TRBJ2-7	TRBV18	TGTGCCAGCTCACCACGGTCTAGCGGGAGTTCCAACGAGCAGTACTTC	CASSPRSSGSSNEQYF
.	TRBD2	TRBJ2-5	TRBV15	TGTGCCACCAGCAGAGGCAATAGCGGGGGGGCTGAGACCCAGTACTTC	CATSRGNSGGAETQYF
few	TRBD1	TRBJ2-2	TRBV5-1	TGCGCCAGCAGCTTCAGACAGGGGCCCCAAAACACCGGGGAGCTGTTTTTT	CASSFRQGPQNTGELFF
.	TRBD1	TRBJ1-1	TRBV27	TGTGCCAGCCGGACAGGGTATTTTAAAACTGAAGCTTTCTTT	CASRTGYFKTEAFF
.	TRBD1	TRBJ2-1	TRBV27	TGTGCCAGCAGTTTCTTACAGGGGAGTAATGAGCAGTTCTTC	CASSFLQGSNEQFF
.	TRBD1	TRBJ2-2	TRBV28	TGTGCCAGCAGTTTAGAGAGGCGGGACAGGGTATCCTTATTGGCCGGGGAGCTGTTTTTT	CASSLERRDRVSLLAGELFF
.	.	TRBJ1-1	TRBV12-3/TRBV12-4	TGTGCCAGCACACGCCCTTCAACAACGCCGGCTTTCTTT	CASTRPSTTPAFF
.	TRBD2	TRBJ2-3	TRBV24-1	TGTGCCACCAGTGATTTGGGTCTAGCGGGAGCCACAGATACGCAGTATTTT	CATSDLGLAGATDTQYF
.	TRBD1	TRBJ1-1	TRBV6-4	TGTGCCAGCAGTGTCGCAGGGGGCTCGTACACTGAAGCTTTCTTT	CASSVAGGSYTEAFF
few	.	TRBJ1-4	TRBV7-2	TGTGCCAGCCAGAAGACGGGATCTAATGAAAAACTGTTTTTT	CASQKTGSNEKLFF
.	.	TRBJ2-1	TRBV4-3	TGCGCCAGCAGCCAAGAAAGGACACCGACCGCCTACAATGAGCAGTTCTTC	CASSQERTPTAYNEQFF
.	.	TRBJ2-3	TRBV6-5	TGTGCCAGCAACCCGGGACTGACACACATAGATACGCAGTATTTT	CASNPGLTHIDTQYF
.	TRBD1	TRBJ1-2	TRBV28	TGTGCCAGCAGTTTTGGGGAGACAGGGGGAGGCTATGGCTACACCTTC	CASSFGETGGGYGYTF
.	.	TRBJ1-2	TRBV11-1	TGTGCCAGCAGCGCCGCCGGTGTTGGCTATGGCTACACCTTC	CASSAAGVGYGYTF
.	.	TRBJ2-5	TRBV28	TGTGCCATCCGGGGGGCCCGAGAGACCCAGTACTTC	CAIRGARETQYF
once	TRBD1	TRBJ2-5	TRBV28	TGTGCCAGCAGTTTGCTCTGGACAGGGAGAGGAGAGACCCAGTACTTC	CASSLLWTGRGETQYF
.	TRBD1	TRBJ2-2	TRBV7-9	TGTGCCAGCAGCTTAACCTGGACAGGGAGTTCCGGGGAGCTGTTTTTT	CASSLTWTGSSGELFF
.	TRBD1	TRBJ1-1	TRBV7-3	TGTGCCAGCGGATTAGGGGGCGTCAGCACTGAAGCTTTCTTT	CASGLGGVSTEAFF
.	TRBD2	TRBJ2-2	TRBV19	TGTGCCAGTAGTAGCGGGAGGGTCACCGGGGAGCTGTTTTTT	CASSSGRVTGELFF
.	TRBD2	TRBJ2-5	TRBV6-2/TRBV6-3	TGTGCCAGCAGTCTAGCGGGAGGGCACGAGACCCAGTACTTC	CASSLAGGHETQYF
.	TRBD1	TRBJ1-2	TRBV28	TGTGCCAGCAGCCTAGGGACAGGGCTAGTCTACACCTTC	CASSLGTGLVYTF
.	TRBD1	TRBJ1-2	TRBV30	TGTGCCTGGACCGTTACCGGGACAGGGAGTTTCAACTATGGCTACACCTTC	CAWTVTGTGSFNYGYTF